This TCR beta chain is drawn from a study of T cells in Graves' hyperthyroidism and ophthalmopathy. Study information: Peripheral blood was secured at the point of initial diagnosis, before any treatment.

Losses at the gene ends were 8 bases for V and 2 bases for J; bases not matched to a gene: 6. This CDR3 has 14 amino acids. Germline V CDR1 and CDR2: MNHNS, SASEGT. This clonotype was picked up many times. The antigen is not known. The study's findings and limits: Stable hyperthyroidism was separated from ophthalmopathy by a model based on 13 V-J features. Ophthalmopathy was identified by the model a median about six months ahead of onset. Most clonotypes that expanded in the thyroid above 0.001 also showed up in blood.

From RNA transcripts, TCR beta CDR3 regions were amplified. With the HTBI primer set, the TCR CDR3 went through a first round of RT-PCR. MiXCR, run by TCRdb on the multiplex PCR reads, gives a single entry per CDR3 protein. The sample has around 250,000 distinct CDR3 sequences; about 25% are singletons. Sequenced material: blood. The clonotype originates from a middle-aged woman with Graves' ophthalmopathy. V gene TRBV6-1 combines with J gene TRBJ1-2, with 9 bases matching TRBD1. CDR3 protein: CASGRGQGNYGYTF. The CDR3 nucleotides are TGTGCCAGCGGACGGGGACAGGGAAACTATGGCTACACCTTC.